This passage covers 20 T cell receptor beta chains from one sample sequenced in a study of cytomegalovirus exposure and HLA in healthy donors. The primer mix had 60 Vbeta and 13 Jbeta primers. The data were produced by immunoSEQ multiplex PCR, yet TCRdb's version contains in-frame clones alone and is incomplete. The sample records around 200,000 clones, almost 80% being singletons. Sequencing was carried out using PBMCs. These receptors originate from a male donor in good health and CMV-seronegative.

To note about this clone: One junction end does not reproduce the germline sequence, and a read error may be involved. The chain carries TRBV19 and TRBJ2-7; no reliable D call. This CDR3 spans 10 amino acids. Germline V gene lookup returns CDR1 LNHDA and CDR2 SQIVND (reference sequence). CDR3: CASTHPEHYF. The CDR3 region has the DNA TGTGCCAGTACCCACCCCGAGCATTACTTC.

This clone was recorded a few times. The junction departs from germline at one end; a sequencing error may be responsible. The chain links TRBV7-8 to TRBJ2-1, with TRBD2 matching over 12 bases. From germline, CDR1 is SGHVS and CDR2 FQNEAQ. This CDR3 is built from 12 residues. CDR3 sequence reads: CASSFGLAGTIF. Written as DNA, the CDR3 is TGTGCCAGCAGCTTCGGACTAGCGGGGACGATCTTC.

The rearrangement uses TRBV9 and TRBJ2-3; no clear D gene. The CDR3 totals 14 residues. Trimming pared 0 bases from V and 1 base from J, leaving 6 bases between. Per the germline V gene, CDR1 is SGDLS and CDR2 is YYNGEE. DNA for the CDR3: TGTGCCAGCAGCGTAGACGCGGGCACAGATACGCAGTATTTT. Encoded protein: CASSVDAGTDTQYF.

This rearrangement joins TRBV15 to TRBJ2-5, with 9 bases identical to TRBD2. The CDR3 contains 17 residues. Losses at the gene ends were 0 bases for V and 4 bases for J; bases not matched to a gene: 9. CDR1 and CDR2 from the germline V gene are LNHNV and YYDKDF (reference sequence). The CDR3 DNA sequence: TGTGCCACCAGCAGAGATAAGGGGACTAGCATGGTAGAGACCCAGTACTTC. Residues: CATSRDKGTSMVETQYF.

The chain joins TRBV2 to TRBJ2-1; D remains unclear. The CDR3 is 16 amino acids. Germline V gene lookup returns CDR1 SNHLY and CDR2 FYNNEI. V shed 3 bases and J shed 7 bases, with 19 bases lying between them. The CDR3 protein is CASSDPSDNDENEQFF. In DNA, the CDR3 is TGTGCCAGCAGTGACCCGAGCGATAATGACGAAAATGAGCAGTTCTTC.

The chain links TRBV2 to TRBJ2-1; weak D call: TRBD1 (5 bases). CDR3 size: 13 residues. Per the germline V gene, CDR1 is SNHLY and CDR2 is FYNNEI. The V end was cut by 6 bases, the J end by 2 bases, with 8 bases between. The CDR3 nucleotides are TGTGCCAGCAGCGACAGAGCCTACAATGAGCAGTTCTTC. It yields the protein CASSDRAYNEQFF.

This sequence joins TRBV15 and TRBJ1-1; 7 nucleotides line up with TRBD1. Trimming removed 5 bases from V and 5 bases from J; junction bases left unmatched: 11. Germline values: CDR1 LNHNV, CDR2 YYDKDF (reference sequence). The CDR3 extends over 15 amino acids. CDR3 nucleotides: TGTGCCACCAGCTGGGAGGACAGGATGGGGACTGAAGCTTTCTTT. It specifies CATSWEDRMGTEAFF.

Note on this clone: The junction does not match germline at one end; this may be a read error. The chain recombines TRBV7-7 with TRBJ2-1; possible D gene TRBD2, 7 bases. CDR3 size: 15 residues. Looked up from germline, CDR1 is SSHAT and CDR2 is FNYEAQ (reference sequence). The CDR3 DNA is TGTGCTAGCAGCTCAAACTTCAGGGGCGGGGGTGAGCAGTTCTTC. Protein sequence: CASSSNFRGGGEQFF.

This clone was seen only once. This chain joins TRBV28 and TRBJ1-4; D is possibly TRBD1 (6 bases). This CDR3 has 14 amino acids. Trimming stripped 7 bases from V and 4 bases from J, with 13 bases between. The germline V gene encodes CDR1 MDHEN and CDR2 SYDVKM. CDR3 nucleotide sequence: TGTGCCAGCACTGGACAGACCTTTAATGAAAAACTGTTTTTT. It codes for CASTGQTFNEKLFF.

The table lists this clone with a few counts. The chain combines TRBV5-1 with TRBJ1-6; no clear D gene. The CDR3 sequence is 14 residues long. Germline-derived CDR1 and CDR2 are SGHRS and YFSETQ. Trimming pared 0 bases from V and 10 bases from J, leaving 11 bases between. CDR3: CASSLVEAGSPLHF. The CDR3 bases are TGCGCCAGCAGCTTGGTGGAGGCGGGGTCACCCCTCCACTTT.

The V and J genes are TRBV6-6 and TRBJ1-5, with 10 bases matching TRBD1. The germline gives CDR1 MNHNY, CDR2 SVGAGI (reference sequence). This CDR3 region has 16 residues. V dropped 2 bases and J dropped 4; count of bases not matched to a gene: 5. CDR3 nucleotides: TGTGCCAGCAGTTACCAAGACAGGGGGCTGAATCAGCCCCAGCATTTT. Its translation is CASSYQDRGLNQPQHF.

This chain uses TRBV21-1 with TRBJ1-2; the table names TRBD1, a call not compared with the DNA. TRBV21-1 is a pseudogene segment. CDR3 length equals 21 residues. DNA for the CDR3: TGTGCCAGCAGCAAAGCGGTGGGACAGGGGCAGGTGTCCCCATCGCCTTATGGCTACACCTTC. It specifies CASSKAVGQGQVSPSPYGYTF.

This clone was found once. V is TRBV29-1 and J is TRBJ2-7; 9 bases are shared with TRBD1. The trim removed 4 bases at V and 2 bases at J, leaving 3 bases unmatched. The CDR3 consists of 13 residues. Germline CDR1 and CDR2: SQVTM and ANQGSEA. The CDR3 nucleotides read TGCAGCGTTGTTGGGGACAGGGCCTACGAGCAGTACTTC. Translation: CSVVGDRAYEQYF.

The CDR3 DNA reads TGTGCCAGCAGTTCCTCCGGGACAGGGGGCTGGAACTATGGCTACACCTTC. It encodes CASSSSGTGGWNYGYTF. The chain recombines TRBV27 with TRBJ1-2; 12 positions match TRBD1. This CDR3 is 17 amino acids long. V trimming: 4 bases; J trimming: 2 bases; junction bases outside the gene matches: 8. Germline V gene sequence: CDR1 MNHEY, CDR2 SMNVEV (reference sequence).

The chain combines TRBV28 with TRBJ2-7; D is possibly TRBD1 (6 bases). Trimming left V 4 bases short and J 2 bases short, with 12 bases between. CDR3 size: 14 residues. The germline V gene has CDR1 MDHEN and CDR2 SYDVKM. The DNA of the CDR3 is TGTGCCAGCAGTTCCCCGACAGGAACCTACGAGCAGTACTTC. Protein product: CASSSPTGTYEQYF.

The chain couples TRBV18 to TRBJ2-7; D call uncertain. The CDR3 totals 15 residues. CDR1 KGHSH and CDR2 LQKENI come from the germline V gene. V lost 0 bases and J 3 bases, leaving 12 bases between the germline ends. The CDR3 protein is CASSPPASSGYEQYF. The DNA of the CDR3 is TGTGCCAGCTCACCACCGGCGTCCTCGGGCTACGAGCAGTACTTC.

The chain joins TRBV30 to TRBJ2-1; D call uncertain. The CDR3 spans 14 residues. The germline CDR1 and CDR2 sequences are GTSNPN and SVGIG (reference sequence). V was pared by 4 bases and J by 6 bases, with 16 bases between. CDR3 DNA sequence: TGTGCCTGGATCAAGTTTCTGTCGAGCAATGAGCAGTTCTTC. This encodes CAWIKFLSSNEQFF. Filled out from reference TRBV30 and TRBJ2-1, the complete variable domain reads SQTIHQWPATLVQPVGSPLSLECTVEGTSNPNLYWYRQAAGRGLQLLFYSVGIGQISSEVPQNLSASRPQDRQFILSSKKLLLSDSGFYLCAWIKFLSSNEQFFGPGTRLTVL.

This chain joins TRBV27 and TRBJ2-7; D may be TRBD1 (5 bases). CDR3 length equals 13 residues. V lost 2 bases and J lost 3, with 8 bases in between. Germline-derived CDR1 and CDR2 are MNHEY and SMNVEV (reference sequence). For the CDR3, the DNA is TGTGCCAGCAGTTTACAACAGGACTACGAGCAGTACTTC. Translating gives CASSLQQDYEQYF.

The chain combines TRBV7-9 with TRBJ1-5; D not certain. Trimming removed 5 bases from V and 4 bases from J, with 18 bases in between. The CDR3 totals 16 residues. In germline, CDR1 is SEHNR, CDR2 FQNEAQ (reference sequence). Here the CDR3 reads CASSPKGPGDNQPQHF. The CDR3 nucleotides are TGTGCCAGCAGCCCCAAGGGCCCCGGGGATAATCAGCCCCAGCATTTT.

This clone was seen a single time. The rearrangement uses TRBV5-4 and TRBJ2-5, with no clear D. Per the germline V gene, CDR1 is SGHNT and CDR2 is YYREEE (reference sequence). Trimming cost V 4 bases and J 5 bases, with 6 bases left between them. This CDR3 comprises 11 residues. Here the CDR3 DNA reads TGTGCCAGCAGCACTGAGGAGACCCAGTACTTC. It specifies CASSTEETQYF.